These 10 T cell receptor beta chains came from one sample sequenced in a study of T cells in Graves' hyperthyroidism and ophthalmopathy. It was RNA transcripts that yielded the amplified TCR beta CDR3 regions. RT-PCR in the first round (using the HTBI primer set) targeted the TCR CDR3. TCRdb reanalysed the multiplex PCR reads using MiXCR and keeps one entry per CDR3 protein. The data hold around 300,000 distinct CDR3 sequences, with roughly 13% observed a single time. The source material was blood. The receptors stem from a woman in her thirties with Graves' hyperthyroidism that later progressed to Graves' ophthalmopathy.

The table lists this clonotype with a few counts. V usage is TRBV19 and J usage is TRBJ2-1, with 8 positions matching TRBD1. The junction had 4 bases not matched to a gene; V was cut back by 5 bases and J by 7 bases. The CDR3 runs to 13 residues. Germline V gene sequence: CDR1 LNHDA, CDR2 SQIVND (reference sequence). DNA of the CDR3: TGTGCCAGTAGTGTGGACAGGGCGAATGAGCAGTTCTTC. Its protein is CASSVDRANEQFF.

This clonotype was seen many times. This chain uses TRBV28 with TRBJ1-1, with D uncertain. V dropped 5 bases and J dropped 4 bases, with 11 bases sitting between them. The CDR3 consists of 13 residues. Germline V gives CDR1 MDHEN, CDR2 SYDVKM. The CDR3: CASSTLETTEAFF. CDR3 bases: TGTGCCAGCAGTACTCTAGAGACCACTGAAGCTTTCTTT.

This clonotype showed up many times. The V call is TRBV7-9, the J call TRBJ2-5; D gene unclear. V was pared by 4 bases and J by 5 bases, with 11 bases between. The CDR3 sequence is 13 residues long. Germline V gene lookup returns CDR1 SEHNR and CDR2 FQNEAQ (reference sequence). As DNA, the CDR3 is TGTGCCAGCAGCTCAACCCTAGAGGAGACCCAGTACTTC. Translating gives CASSSTLEETQYF.

This clonotype was counted many times. The rearrangement joins TRBV13 to TRBJ1-4, with unresolved D. Germline values: CDR1 PRHDT, CDR2 FYEKMQ (reference sequence). Trimming removed 5 bases at V and 0 bases at J, with 13 bases between. This CDR3 spans 16 amino acids. CDR3 nucleotide sequence: TGTGCCAGCAGCCAGATGGCCCGGTCAACTAATGAAAAACTGTTTTTT. It encodes CASSQMARSTNEKLFF. Combining the CDR3 with reference TRBV13 and TRBJ1-4 gives the whole variable domain AAGVIQSPRHLIKEKRETATLKCYPIPRHDTVYWYQQGPGQDPQFLISFYEKMQSDKGSIPDRFSAQQFSDYHSELNMSSLELGDSALYFCASSQMARSTNEKLFFGSGTQLSVL.

The sample holds a few counts of this clonotype. For the CDR3, the DNA is TGCAGTGCTAGAGTTTGGGCACAGGGTGGTCGCAATGAGCAGTTCTTC. Its protein is CSARVWAQGGRNEQFF. The chain uses TRBV20-1 and TRBJ2-1, with D maybe TRBD1 (6 bases). CDR3 length equals 16 residues. Looked up from germline, CDR1 is DFQATT and CDR2 is SNEGSKA (reference sequence). V lost 1 base and J lost 6, with 19 bases in between.

This clonotype was found a few times. This chain connects TRBV5-8 to TRBJ2-7; possible D gene TRBD2, 5 bases. Germline CDR1 is SGHTS and CDR2 is YDEGEE. The length of the CDR3 is 13 residues. Trimming took off 4 bases at V and 3 bases at J, with 11 bases between the two ends. CDR3 amino acids: CASSPTRVYEQYF. The CDR3 nucleotides are TGTGCCAGCAGCCCCACTAGGGTCTACGAGCAGTACTTC.

There are many counts of this clonotype. V usage is TRBV19 and J usage is TRBJ2-7; TRBD2 matches at 13 bases. V trimming: 5 bases; J trimming: 0 bases; junction bases outside the gene matches: 7. Germline-derived CDR1 and CDR2 are LNHDA and SQIVND (reference sequence). The CDR3 is 17 amino acids. CDR3: CASSPRLAGGSSYEQYF. CDR3 nucleotide sequence: TGTGCCAGTAGTCCGCGACTAGCGGGGGGAAGCTCCTACGAGCAGTACTTC.

This clonotype was seen a few times. V is TRBV6-1 and J is TRBJ2-2, with D possibly TRBD1 on 6 matching bases. CDR1 is MNHNS and CDR2 is SASEGT in the germline V gene. Trimming pared 5 bases from V and 3 bases from J, leaving 13 bases between. The CDR3 is 15 amino acids. CDR3 DNA: TGTGCCAGCAGTTCAGGGGCATATTACACCGGGGAGCTGTTTTTT. It is translated as CASSSGAYYTGELFF.

This clonotype was found many times. V gene TRBV24-1 combines with J gene TRBJ2-1; tentative D call: TRBD2 (6 bases). Deletions cut 0 bases from V and 0 bases from J, with 14 bases between. Germline assignment: CDR1 KGHDR and CDR2 SFDVKD. The CDR3 runs to 18 residues. CDR3 DNA: TGTGCCACCAGTGATTTGCGTCCTGGGAGGAGCTCCTACAATGAGCAGTTCTTC. Translating gives CATSDLRPGRSSYNEQFF.

This clonotype was counted between two and nine times. The rearrangement joins TRBV3-1 to TRBJ2-7, with no clear D. Germline assignment: CDR1 LGHDT and CDR2 YNNKEL (reference sequence). CDR3 length: 12 amino acids. V lost 2 bases, J lost 4 bases, and 6 bases lay in between. The CDR3 region has the DNA TGTGCCAGCAGCCAAAACCGGTACGAGCAGTACTTC. Protein sequence: CASSQNRYEQYF.